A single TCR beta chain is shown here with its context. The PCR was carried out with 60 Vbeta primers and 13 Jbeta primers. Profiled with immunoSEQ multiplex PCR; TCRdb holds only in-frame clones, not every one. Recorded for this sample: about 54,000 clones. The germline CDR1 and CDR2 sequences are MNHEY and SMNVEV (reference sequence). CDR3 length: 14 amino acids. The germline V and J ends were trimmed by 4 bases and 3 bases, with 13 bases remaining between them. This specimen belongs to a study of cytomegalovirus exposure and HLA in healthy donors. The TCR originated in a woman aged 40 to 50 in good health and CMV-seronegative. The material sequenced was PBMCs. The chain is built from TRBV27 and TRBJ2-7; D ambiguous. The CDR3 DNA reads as TGTGCCAGCAGTTCCGACTTCGTCCACTACGAGCAGTACTTC. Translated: CASSSDFVHYEQYF.